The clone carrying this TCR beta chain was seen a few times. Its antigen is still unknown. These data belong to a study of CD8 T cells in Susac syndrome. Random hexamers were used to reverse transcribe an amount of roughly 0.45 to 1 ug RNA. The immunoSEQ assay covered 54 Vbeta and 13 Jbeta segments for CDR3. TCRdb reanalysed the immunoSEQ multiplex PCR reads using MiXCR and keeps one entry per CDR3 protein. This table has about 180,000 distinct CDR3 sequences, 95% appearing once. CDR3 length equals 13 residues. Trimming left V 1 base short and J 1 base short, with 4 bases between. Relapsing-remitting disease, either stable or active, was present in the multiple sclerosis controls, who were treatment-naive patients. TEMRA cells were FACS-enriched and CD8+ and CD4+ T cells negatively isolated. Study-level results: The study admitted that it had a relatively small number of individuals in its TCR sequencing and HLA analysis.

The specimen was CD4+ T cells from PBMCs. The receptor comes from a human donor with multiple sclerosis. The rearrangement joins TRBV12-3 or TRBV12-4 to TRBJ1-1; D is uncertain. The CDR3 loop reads CASSLDTNTEAFF. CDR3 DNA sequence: TGTGCCAGCAGTTTAGATACGAACACTGAAGCTTTCTTT.